These 21 T cell receptor beta chains originate from one sample sequenced in a study of CD8 T cells in Susac syndrome. cDNA came from roughly 0.5 to 1 ug RNA primed by random hexamers. Each CDR3 protein is one row after TCRdb ran MiXCR on the immunoSEQ multiplex PCR reads. The sample records 180,000 or so distinct CDR3 sequences, about 95% being singletons. The specimen sequenced was CD4+ T cells from PBMCs. These receptors were collected from a human donor in good health.

The chain has TRBV18 and TRBJ1-6, with D possibly being TRBD1 (5 bases). V shed 6 bases and J shed 10 bases, with 10 bases lying between them. The length of the CDR3 is 12 residues. CDR1 KGHSH and CDR2 LQKENI come from the germline V gene. The CDR3 DNA follows: TGTGCCAGCTCCAGTGGGGCATCACCCCTCCACTTT. It encodes CASSSGASPLHF.

In this sample, this clonotype turned up once. The rearrangement links TRBV4-3 to TRBJ2-5; no clear D gene. The CDR3 has 14 amino acids. Trimming cost V 0 bases and J 5 bases, with 10 bases left between them. CDR1 and CDR2 (germline): LGHNA, YSLEER. The CDR3 DNA is TGCGCCAGCAGCCAAGATCAACAGTCGGAGACCCAGTACTTC. It is translated as CASSQDQQSETQYF.

This chain connects TRBV28 to TRBJ1-1; D call uncertain. The CDR3 spans 15 residues. The germline CDR1 and CDR2 sequences are MDHEN and SYDVKM. V was pared by 4 bases and J by 5 bases, with 17 bases between. The CDR3 coding sequence is TGTGCCAGCAGTTCACCTGGGTTGATCGGGACTGAAGCTTTCTTT. Its translation: CASSSPGLIGTEAFF.

This chain connects TRBV30 to TRBJ2-3; D call uncertain. Germline V gene data show CDR1 as GTSNPN and CDR2 as SVGIG (reference sequence). The ends were cut back, 0 bases at V and 0 bases at J, with 7 bases in the middle. The CDR3 runs 14 residues. For the CDR3, the DNA is TGTGCCTGGAGTGTACAAAGTAGCACAGATACGCAGTATTTT. Translating it yields CAWSVQSSTDTQYF. The full variable domain, with the rest looked up from reference TRBV30 and TRBJ2-3, is SQTIHQWPATLVQPVGSPLSLECTVEGTSNPNLYWYRQAAGRGLQLLFYSVGIGQISSEVPQNLSASRPQDRQFILSSKKLLLSDSGFYLCAWSVQSSTDTQYFGPGTRLTVL.

The chain couples TRBV30 to TRBJ1-5; no firm D call. The V gene lost 1 base and the J gene lost 7 bases, with 11 bases spanning the gap. This CDR3 contains 13 residues. Germline V gene data show CDR1 as GTSNPN and CDR2 as SVGIG (reference sequence). The CDR3 DNA sequence: TGTGCCTGGAGTGGGAAAGGTTGGCAGCCCCAGCATTTT. It is translated as CAWSGKGWQPQHF.

This clonotype showed up just once. This sequence joins TRBV19 and TRBJ2-3; no clear D gene. V lost 3 bases to trimming and J lost 1 base, with 8 bases between them. Germline V gives CDR1 LNHDA, CDR2 SQIVND (reference sequence). This CDR3 region has 14 residues. The CDR3 sequence is CASSMAQRTDTQYF. The CDR3 DNA reads TGTGCCAGTAGTATGGCACAACGCACAGATACGCAGTATTTT.

V gene TRBV11-2 combines with J gene TRBJ2-2, with D perhaps matching TRBD2 (5 bases). The CDR3 covers 14 residues. Deletions cut 1 base from V and 7 bases from J, with 10 bases between. Germline V gives CDR1 SGHAT, CDR2 FQNNGV. The CDR3 DNA sequence: TGTGCCAGCAGCTTAGCGGGGTACGACGGGGAGCTGTTTTTT. Amino acids: CASSLAGYDGELFF.

The chain couples TRBV12-3 or TRBV12-4 to TRBJ1-5; no firm D call. The CDR3 runs to 12 residues. V gave up 10 bases and J gave up 1 base, with 8 bases separating them. The CDR3 protein is CATGGSNQPQHF. In nucleotides, the CDR3 is TGTGCCACCGGCGGGAGCAATCAGCCCCAGCATTTT.

This chain joins TRBV7-9 and TRBJ2-5; D call uncertain. The length of the CDR3 is 15 residues. Between the trimmed V and J ends, which lost 1 base and 1 base, there was a span of 10 bases. Germline-derived CDR1 and CDR2 are SEHNR and FQNEAQ (reference sequence). The CDR3 protein is CASSLDGQSQETQYF. CDR3 nucleotide sequence: TGTGCCAGCAGCTTAGATGGTCAGTCCCAAGAGACCCAGTACTTC.

The count of this clonotype is one. This chain uses TRBV29-1 with TRBJ1-4; no clear D gene. Germline assignment: CDR1 SQVTM and CDR2 ANQGSEA. The CDR3 runs 11 residues. Trimming pared 0 bases from V and 7 bases from J, leaving 3 bases between. The chain's CDR3 is CSVEEAEKLFF. CDR3 sequence (DNA): TGCAGCGTTGAAGAGGCTGAAAAACTGTTTTTT. Drawing the rest from reference TRBV29-1 and TRBJ1-4, the complete variable domain is SAVISQKPSRDICQRGTSLTIQCQVDSQVTMMFWYRQQPGQSLTLIATANQGSEATYESGFVIDKFPISRPNLTFSTLTVSNMSPEDSSIYLCSVEEAEKLFFGSGTQLSVL.

This chain uses TRBV19 with TRBJ1-2; TRBD1 matches at 8 bases. J was trimmed by 4 bases and V by 4 bases; bases with no gene match: 8. The CDR3 extends over 15 amino acids. Germline CDR1 is LNHDA and CDR2 is SQIVND (reference sequence). CDR3: CASSKTGGFLYGYTF. CDR3 nucleotides: TGTGCCAGTAGTAAAACAGGGGGATTCCTCTATGGCTACACCTTC. Full variable domain (outside the CDR3, taken from reference TRBV19 and TRBJ1-2): DGGITQSPKYLFRKEGQNVTLSCEQNLNHDAMYWYRQDPGQGLRLIYYSQIVNDFQKGDIAEGYSVSREKKESFPLTVTSAQKNPTAFYLCASSKTGGFLYGYTFGSGTRLTVV.

The chain employs TRBV4-2 and TRBJ2-7, with 14 bases matching TRBD2. This CDR3 region has 17 residues. Germline lookup yields CDR1 LGHNA and CDR2 YNFKEQ. V shed 1 base and J 3 bases; nucleotides not matched to a gene: 5. CDR3 sequence: CASSQGGLAGVGYEQYF. The CDR3 bases are TGTGCCAGCAGCCAAGGGGGACTAGCGGGAGTCGGCTACGAGCAGTACTTC.

This sequence joins TRBV29-1 and TRBJ1-1; tentatively, D is TRBD1 (6 bases). Between the trimmed V and J ends, which lost 5 bases and 0 bases, there was a span of 13 bases. The V gene's germline CDR1 is SQVTM and CDR2 ANQGSEA. The CDR3 runs 14 residues. CDR3 sequence reads: CSVIPTGMNTEAFF. CDR3 nucleotides: TGCAGCGTTATCCCCACAGGGATGAACACTGAAGCTTTCTTT.

The chain has TRBV29-1 and TRBJ2-7; D perhaps matches TRBD1 (6 bases). CDR1 and CDR2 (germline): SQVTM, ANQGSEA. V lost 6 bases and J 0 bases, leaving 6 bases between the germline ends. The length of the CDR3 is 11 residues. The DNA of the CDR3 is TGCAGCGTGGACAGCTCCTACGAGCAGTACTTC. This sequence encodes CSVDSSYEQYF.

This clonotype was found once. The chain links TRBV30 to TRBJ1-5; D gene ambiguous. Looked up from germline, CDR1 is GTSNPN and CDR2 is SVGIG (reference sequence). The CDR3 contains 13 residues. Trimming shortened V by 4 bases and J by 5 bases, and 12 bases separated the two germline ends. CDR3 nucleotides: TGTGCCTGGACACAGCGGGCGGATCAGCCCCAGCATTTT. Translation gives CAWTQRADQPQHF.

This sequence joins TRBV5-4 and TRBJ2-1, with 7 bases lining up with TRBD2. V lost 0 bases, J lost 0 bases, and 3 bases stayed unmatched. Germline-derived CDR1 and CDR2 are SGHNT and YYREEE (reference sequence). CDR3 length: 16 amino acids. The CDR3 DNA reads TGTGCCAGCAGCTTGGACGCGGGAGTCTCCTACAATGAGCAGTTCTTC. It translates to CASSLDAGVSYNEQFF.

V usage is TRBV20-1 and J usage is TRBJ2-5, with D maybe TRBD2 (5 bases). Germline loops: CDR1 DFQATT, CDR2 SNEGSKA (reference sequence). Trimming pared 0 bases from V and 1 base from J, leaving 9 bases between. The CDR3 loop spans 14 amino acids. In DNA form, the CDR3 reads TGCAGTGCTAGAGATCGGAGGTTCCAAGAGACCCAGTACTTC. It yields the protein CSARDRRFQETQYF.

The V call is TRBV12-3 or TRBV12-4, the J call TRBJ1-5, with D tentatively TRBD1 (6 bases). This CDR3 has 13 amino acids. With 5 bases removed from V and 3 bases from J, the gap between germline ends came to 8 bases. The CDR3 nucleotides are TGTGCCAGCAGTGGACAGCTCAATCAGCCCCAGCATTTT. Residues: CASSGQLNQPQHF.

The chain links TRBV20-1 to TRBJ1-1; D is unclear. The V and J ends lost 3 bases and 2 bases respectively, with 4 bases between them. This CDR3 is 11 amino acids long. The V gene's germline CDR1 is DFQATT and CDR2 SNEGSKA (reference sequence). The CDR3 sequence: CSARINTEAFF. DNA of the CDR3: TGCAGTGCTAGGATAAACACTGAAGCTTTCTTT.

This sequence joins TRBV5-6 and TRBJ2-7; 10 bases line up with TRBD1. This CDR3 is 15 amino acids long. The V segment lost 4 bases and the J segment 5 bases; nucleotides outside the gene matches: 9. The germline V gene encodes CDR1 SGHDT and CDR2 YYEEEE. The CDR3 spells CASSTGTGAMDEQYF. CDR3 in DNA: TGTGCCAGCAGCACCGGGACAGGGGCTATGGACGAGCAGTACTTC.

The chain has TRBV5-1 and TRBJ1-2; 10 positions match TRBD1. CDR3 length equals 15 residues. With 1 base clipped from V and 7 bases from J, the junction kept 7 bases outside the gene matches. Germline lookup yields CDR1 SGHRS and CDR2 YFSETQ. The CDR3 loop is CASSLLPGQGFGYTF. CDR3 coding DNA: TGCGCCAGCAGCTTGTTGCCGGGACAGGGGTTTGGCTACACCTTC.